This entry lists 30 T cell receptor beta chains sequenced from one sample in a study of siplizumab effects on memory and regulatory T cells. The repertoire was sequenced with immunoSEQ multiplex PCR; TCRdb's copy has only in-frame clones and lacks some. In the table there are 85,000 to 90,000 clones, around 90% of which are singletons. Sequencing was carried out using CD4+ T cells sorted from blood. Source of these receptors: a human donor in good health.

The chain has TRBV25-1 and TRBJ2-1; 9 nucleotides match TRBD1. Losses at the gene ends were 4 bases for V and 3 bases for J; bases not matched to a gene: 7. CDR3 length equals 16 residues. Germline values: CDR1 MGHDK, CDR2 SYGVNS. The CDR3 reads CASSGPGQGYYNEQFF. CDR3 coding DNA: TGTGCCAGCAGTGGACCGGGACAGGGCTACTACAATGAGCAGTTCTTC.

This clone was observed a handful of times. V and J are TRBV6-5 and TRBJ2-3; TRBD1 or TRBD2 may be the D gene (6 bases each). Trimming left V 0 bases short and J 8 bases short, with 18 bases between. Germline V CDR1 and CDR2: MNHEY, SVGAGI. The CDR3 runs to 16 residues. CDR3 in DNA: TGTGCCAGCAGTTACTCGACGGGGGCGAGTTGGGGTACGCAGTATTTT. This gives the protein CASSYSTGASWGTQYF.

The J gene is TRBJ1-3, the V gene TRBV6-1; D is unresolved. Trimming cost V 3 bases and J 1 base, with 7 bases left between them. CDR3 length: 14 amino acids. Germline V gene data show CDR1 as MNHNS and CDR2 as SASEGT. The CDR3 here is CASSEWSSGNTIYF. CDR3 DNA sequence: TGTGCCAGCAGTGAGTGGTCGTCTGGAAACACCATATATTTT.

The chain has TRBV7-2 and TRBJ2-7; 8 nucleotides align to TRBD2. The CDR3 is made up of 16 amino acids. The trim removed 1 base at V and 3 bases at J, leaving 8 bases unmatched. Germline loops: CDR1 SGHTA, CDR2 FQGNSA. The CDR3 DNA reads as TGTGCCAGCAGCTTAGGGCTAGCGGGTGGGGGCTACGAGCAGTACTTC. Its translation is CASSLGLAGGGYEQYF.

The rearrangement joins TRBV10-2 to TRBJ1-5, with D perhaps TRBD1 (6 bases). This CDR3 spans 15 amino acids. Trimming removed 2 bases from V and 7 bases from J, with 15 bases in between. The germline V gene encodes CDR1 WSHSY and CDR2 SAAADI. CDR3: CASSERTLQGQPQHF. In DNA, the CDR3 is TGCGCCAGCAGTGAGCGAACCTTACAGGGACAGCCCCAGCATTTT.

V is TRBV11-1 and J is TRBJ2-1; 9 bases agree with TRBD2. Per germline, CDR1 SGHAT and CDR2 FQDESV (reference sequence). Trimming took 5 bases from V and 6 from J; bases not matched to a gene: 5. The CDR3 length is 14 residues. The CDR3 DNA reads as TGTGCCAGCAGCCCCCTGACTAGCGGCAATGAGCAGTTCTTC. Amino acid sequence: CASSPLTSGNEQFF.

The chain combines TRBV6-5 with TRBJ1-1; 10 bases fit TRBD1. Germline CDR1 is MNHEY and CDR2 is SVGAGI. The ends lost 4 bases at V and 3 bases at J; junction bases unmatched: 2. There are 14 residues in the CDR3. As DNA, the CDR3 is TGTGCCAGCAGTTCCGGGACAGGGGACACTGAAGCTTTCTTT. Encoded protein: CASSSGTGDTEAFF.

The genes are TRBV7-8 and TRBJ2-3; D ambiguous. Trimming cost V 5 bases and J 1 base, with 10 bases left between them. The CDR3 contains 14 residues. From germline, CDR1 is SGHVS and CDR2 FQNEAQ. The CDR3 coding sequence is TGTGCCAGCAGCAAACGAAGGGGCACAGATACGCAGTATTTT. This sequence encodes CASSKRRGTDTQYF.

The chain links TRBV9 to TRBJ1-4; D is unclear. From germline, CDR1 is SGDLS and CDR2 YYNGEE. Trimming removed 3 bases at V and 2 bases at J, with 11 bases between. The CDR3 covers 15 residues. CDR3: CASSEHSSTNEKLFF. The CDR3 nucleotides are TGTGCCAGCAGCGAACACAGCAGTACTAATGAAAAACTGTTTTTT.

CDR3 region: CASSQVGWGSGANVLTF. As DNA, the CDR3 is TGTGCCAGCAGCCAAGTGGGGTGGGGCTCCGGGGCCAACGTCCTGACTTTC. The rearrangement joins TRBV4-2 to TRBJ2-6; TRBD1 is a possible D gene (5 bases). V gave up 1 base and J gave up 4 bases, with 14 bases separating them. The CDR3 spans 17 residues. From germline, CDR1 is LGHNA and CDR2 YNFKEQ.

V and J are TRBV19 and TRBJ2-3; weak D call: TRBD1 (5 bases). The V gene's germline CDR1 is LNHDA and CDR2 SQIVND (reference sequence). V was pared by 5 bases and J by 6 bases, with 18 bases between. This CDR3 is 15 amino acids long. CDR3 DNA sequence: TGTGCCAGTAGTCCCCGGGCTAGGGGTTTGGATACGCAGTATTTT. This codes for CASSPRARGLDTQYF.

Here the CDR3 reads CASSRSGAQNTGELFF. The CDR3 DNA reads TGCGCCAGCAGCCGTAGCGGAGCCCAGAACACCGGGGAGCTGTTTTTT. V usage is TRBV5-1 and J usage is TRBJ2-2, with D possibly matching TRBD2 (6 bases). The V and J ends lost 4 bases and 1 base respectively, with 14 bases between them. The CDR3 contains 16 residues. Germline V CDR1 and CDR2: SGHRS, YFSETQ.

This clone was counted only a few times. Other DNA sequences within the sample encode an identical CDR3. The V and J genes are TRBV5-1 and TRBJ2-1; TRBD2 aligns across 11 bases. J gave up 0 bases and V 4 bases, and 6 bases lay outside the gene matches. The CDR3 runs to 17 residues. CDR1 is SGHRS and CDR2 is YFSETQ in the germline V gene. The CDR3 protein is CASSGTSGLSSYNEQFF. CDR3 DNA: TGCGCCAGCAGCGGGACTAGCGGCCTCAGCTCCTACAATGAGCAGTTCTTC.

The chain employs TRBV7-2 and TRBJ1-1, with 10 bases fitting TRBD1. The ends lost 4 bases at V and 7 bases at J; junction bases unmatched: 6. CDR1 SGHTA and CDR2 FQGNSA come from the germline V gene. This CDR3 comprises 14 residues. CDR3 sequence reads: CASSSPGQGREAFF. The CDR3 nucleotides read TGTGCCAGCAGCTCACCGGGACAGGGGCGTGAAGCTTTCTTT.

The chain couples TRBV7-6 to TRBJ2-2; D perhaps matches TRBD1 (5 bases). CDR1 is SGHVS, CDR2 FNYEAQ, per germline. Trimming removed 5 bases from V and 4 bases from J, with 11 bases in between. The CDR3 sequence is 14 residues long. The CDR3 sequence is CASSKQEFTGELFF. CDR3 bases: TGTGCCAGCAGCAAACAGGAATTCACCGGGGAGCTGTTTTTT. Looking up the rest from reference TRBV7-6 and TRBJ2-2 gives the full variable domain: GAGVSQSPRYKVTKRGQDVALRCDPISGHVSLYWYRQALGQGPEFLTYFNYEAQQDKSGLPNDRFSAERPEGSISTLTIQRTEQRDSAMYRCASSKQEFTGELFFGEGSRLTVL.

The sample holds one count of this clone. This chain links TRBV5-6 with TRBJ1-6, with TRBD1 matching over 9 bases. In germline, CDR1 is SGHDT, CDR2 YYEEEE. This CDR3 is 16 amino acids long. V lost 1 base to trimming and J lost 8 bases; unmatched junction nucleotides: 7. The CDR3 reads CASSLRGQGNHSPLHF. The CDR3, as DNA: TGTGCCAGCAGCTTGCGGGGACAGGGTAACCATTCACCCCTCCACTTT.

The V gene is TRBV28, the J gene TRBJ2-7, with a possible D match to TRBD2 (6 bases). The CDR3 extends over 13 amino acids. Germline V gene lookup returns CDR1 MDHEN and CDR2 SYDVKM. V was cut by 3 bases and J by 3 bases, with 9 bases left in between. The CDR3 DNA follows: TGTGCCAGCAGTTTGGCTAGCGTCTACGAGCAGTACTTC. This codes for CASSLASVYEQYF.

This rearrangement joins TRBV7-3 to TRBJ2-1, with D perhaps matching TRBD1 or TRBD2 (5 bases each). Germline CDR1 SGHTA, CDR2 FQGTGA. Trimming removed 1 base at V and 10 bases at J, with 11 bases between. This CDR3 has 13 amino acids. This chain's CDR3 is CASSLSGWDEQFF. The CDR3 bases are TGTGCCAGCAGCTTAAGCGGCTGGGACGAGCAGTTCTTC.

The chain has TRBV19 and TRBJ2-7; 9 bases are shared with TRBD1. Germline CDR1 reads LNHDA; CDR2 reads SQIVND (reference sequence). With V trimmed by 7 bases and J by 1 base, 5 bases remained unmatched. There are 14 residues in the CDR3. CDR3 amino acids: CASTTGGGSYEQYF. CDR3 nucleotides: TGTGCCAGTACAACAGGGGGCGGATCCTACGAGCAGTACTTC.

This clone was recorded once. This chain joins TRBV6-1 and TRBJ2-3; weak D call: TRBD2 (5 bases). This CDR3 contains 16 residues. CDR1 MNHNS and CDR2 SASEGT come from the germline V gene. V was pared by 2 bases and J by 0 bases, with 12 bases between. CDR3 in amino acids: CASSEISGSSTDTQYF. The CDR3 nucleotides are TGTGCCAGCAGTGAAATAAGCGGATCTAGCACAGATACGCAGTATTTT.

The DNA for the CDR3 is TGCAGCGTTGAAAGGGACAGCTCCTACGAGCAGTACTTC. Encoded protein: CSVERDSSYEQYF. The chain links TRBV29-1 to TRBJ2-7; 7 bases are shared with TRBD1. With 2 bases clipped from V and 0 bases from J, the junction kept 1 base outside the gene matches. Germline assignment: CDR1 SQVTM and CDR2 ANQGSEA. The CDR3 is 13 amino acids.

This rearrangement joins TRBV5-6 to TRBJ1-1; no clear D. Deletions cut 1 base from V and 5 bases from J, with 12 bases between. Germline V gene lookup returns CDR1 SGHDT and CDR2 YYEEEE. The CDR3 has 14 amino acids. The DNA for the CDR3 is TGTGCCAGCAGCTTGTCCTTAAGCGTGACTGAAGCTTTCTTT. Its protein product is CASSLSLSVTEAFF.

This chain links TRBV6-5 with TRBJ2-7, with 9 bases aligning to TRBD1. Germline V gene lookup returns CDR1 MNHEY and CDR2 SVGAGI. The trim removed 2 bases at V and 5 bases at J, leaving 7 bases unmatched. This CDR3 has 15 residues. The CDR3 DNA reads TGTGCCAGCAGTTACGGGGACAGGGTGGTCCACGAGCAGTACTTC. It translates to CASSYGDRVVHEQYF.

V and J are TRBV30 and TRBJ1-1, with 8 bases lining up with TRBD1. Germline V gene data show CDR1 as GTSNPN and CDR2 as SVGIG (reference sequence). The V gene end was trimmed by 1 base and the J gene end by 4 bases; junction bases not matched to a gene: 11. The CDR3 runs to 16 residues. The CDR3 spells CAWSAFPGQAVTEAFF. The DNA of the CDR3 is TGTGCCTGGAGTGCCTTCCCGGGACAGGCGGTCACTGAAGCTTTCTTT.

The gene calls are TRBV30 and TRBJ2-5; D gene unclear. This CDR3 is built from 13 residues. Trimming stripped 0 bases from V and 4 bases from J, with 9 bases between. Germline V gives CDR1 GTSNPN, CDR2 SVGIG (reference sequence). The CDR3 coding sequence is TGTGCCTGGAGTGTACGCAATGGAGAGACCCAGTACTTC. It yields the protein CAWSVRNGETQYF.

The CDR3 nucleotides are TGTGCCTGGAGTCTGGACCGTAACACTGAAGCTTTCTTT. This codes for CAWSLDRNTEAFF. J is TRBJ1-1 and V is TRBV30, with D unresolved. The V gene's germline CDR1 is GTSNPN and CDR2 SVGIG (reference sequence). Between the trimmed V and J ends, which lost 2 bases and 2 bases, there was a span of 9 bases. There are 13 residues in the CDR3.

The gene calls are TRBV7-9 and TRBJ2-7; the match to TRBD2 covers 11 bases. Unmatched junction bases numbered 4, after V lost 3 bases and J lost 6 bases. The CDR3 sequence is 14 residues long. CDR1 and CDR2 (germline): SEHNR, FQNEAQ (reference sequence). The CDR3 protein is CASSFSGRASEQYF. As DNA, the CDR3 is TGTGCCAGCAGCTTTAGCGGGAGGGCCTCCGAGCAGTACTTC.

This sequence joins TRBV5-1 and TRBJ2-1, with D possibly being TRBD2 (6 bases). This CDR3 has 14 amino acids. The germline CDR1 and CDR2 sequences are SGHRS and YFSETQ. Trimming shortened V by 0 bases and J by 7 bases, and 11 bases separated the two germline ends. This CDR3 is CASSLGAAGNEQFF. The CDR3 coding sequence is TGCGCCAGCAGCTTGGGGGCGGCGGGGAATGAGCAGTTCTTC.

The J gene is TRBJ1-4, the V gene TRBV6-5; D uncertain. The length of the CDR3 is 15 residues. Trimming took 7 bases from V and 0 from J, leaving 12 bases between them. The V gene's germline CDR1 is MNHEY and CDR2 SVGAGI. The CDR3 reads CASTRPKATNEKLFF. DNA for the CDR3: TGTGCCAGCACTCGGCCCAAAGCAACTAATGAAAAACTGTTTTTT.

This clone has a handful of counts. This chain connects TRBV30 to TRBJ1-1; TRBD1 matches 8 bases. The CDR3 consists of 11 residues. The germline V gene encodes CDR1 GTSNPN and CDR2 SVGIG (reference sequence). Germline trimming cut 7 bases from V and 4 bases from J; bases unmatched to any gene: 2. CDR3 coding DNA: TGTGCCTTGGACAGGGCCACTGAAGCTTTCTTT. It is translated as CALDRATEAFF.